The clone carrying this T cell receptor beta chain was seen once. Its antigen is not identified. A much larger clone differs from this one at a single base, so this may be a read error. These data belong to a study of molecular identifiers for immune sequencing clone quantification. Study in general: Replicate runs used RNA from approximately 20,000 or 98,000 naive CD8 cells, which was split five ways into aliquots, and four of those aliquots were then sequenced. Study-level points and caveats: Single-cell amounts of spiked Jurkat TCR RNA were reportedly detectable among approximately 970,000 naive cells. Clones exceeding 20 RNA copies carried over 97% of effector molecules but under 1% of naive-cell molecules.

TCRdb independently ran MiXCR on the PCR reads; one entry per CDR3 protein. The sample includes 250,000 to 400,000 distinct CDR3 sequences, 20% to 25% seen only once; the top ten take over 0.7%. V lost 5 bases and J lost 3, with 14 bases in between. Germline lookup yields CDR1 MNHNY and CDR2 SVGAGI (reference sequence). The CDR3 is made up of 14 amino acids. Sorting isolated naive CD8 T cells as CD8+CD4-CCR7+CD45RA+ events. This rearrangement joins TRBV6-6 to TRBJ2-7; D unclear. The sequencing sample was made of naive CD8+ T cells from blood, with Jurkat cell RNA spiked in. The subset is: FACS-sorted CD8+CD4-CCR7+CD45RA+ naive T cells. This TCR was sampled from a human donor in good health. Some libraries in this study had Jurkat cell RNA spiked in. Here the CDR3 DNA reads TGTGCCAGCAGTGGCCCGACAAGTCTCTACGAGCAGTACTTC. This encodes CASSGPTSLYEQYF.